This T cell receptor (beta chain) was sequenced for a study of T-cell reconstitution after alpha-beta-depleted transplantation in children. This sample's TCRbeta library carried unique molecular identifier barcodes. TCRdb reprocessed the PCR reads via MiXCR and lists one record per CDR3 protein. The sample consists of just over 350,000 distinct CDR3 sequences, approximately 12% of them appearing once. This CDR3 region has 16 residues. From germline, CDR1 is MNHEY and CDR2 SMNVEV (reference sequence). V was clipped by 5 bases and J by 0 bases, with 17 bases between them. J is TRBJ2-7 and V is TRBV27; D ambiguous. Specimen: PBMCs, collected from the stem cell graft. This sequence originates from a human donor who donated a stem cell graft to a child with Fanconi anemia. In DNA form, the CDR3 reads TGTGCCAGCAGTCTGGGATTGAGTGAAACCTCCTACGAGCAGTACGTC. As protein: CASSLGLSETSYEQYV.